The 31 T cell receptor beta chains given below trace back to one sample, sequenced in a study of control samples from healthy donors and cancer patients. Assay used: immunoSEQ multiplex PCR; TCRdb lists only in-frame clones, some missing. The sample records some 76,000 clones, roughly nine tenths being singletons. Sample: PBMCs. These receptors all come from a woman aged 50 to 60 with colorectal cancer.

V gene TRBV7-9 combines with J gene TRBJ2-2; D assignment may be TRBD1 or TRBD2 (6 bases each). Germline V gene lookup returns CDR1 SEHNR and CDR2 FQNEAQ (reference sequence). This CDR3 contains 15 residues. The V and J ends lost 1 base and 5 bases respectively, with 11 bases between them. The CDR3 region has the DNA TGTGCCAGCAGCTTAGGGGGGGCCCGAACCGGGGAGCTGTTTTTT. The encoded protein is CASSLGGARTGELFF.

The genes are TRBV4-3 and TRBJ1-3; D is unclear. The CDR3 is 18 residues long. Trimming left V 0 bases short and J 0 bases short, with 15 bases between. Germline-derived CDR1 and CDR2 are LGHNA and YSLEER. The CDR3 coding sequence is TGCGCCAGCAGCCAAGAGTGGGCAGGCCTGATCTCTGGAAACACCATATATTTT. Translated: CASSQEWAGLISGNTIYF.

The chain links TRBV24-1 to TRBJ2-6; D gene uncertain. The CDR3 covers 13 residues. The V gene's germline CDR1 is KGHDR and CDR2 SFDVKD. V was trimmed by 9 bases and J by 4 bases, leaving 9 bases between them. The CDR3 sequence: CATSSAGANVLTF. The CDR3 DNA follows: TGTGCCACCTCCTCAGCGGGGGCCAACGTCCTGACTTTC.

The rearrangement links TRBV6-2 or TRBV6-3 to TRBJ2-1, with D possibly matching TRBD2 (6 bases). The length of the CDR3 is 15 residues. Germline CDR1 reads MNHEY; CDR2 reads SVGEGT. The V gene lost 6 bases and the J gene lost 0 bases, with 12 bases spanning the gap. The CDR3 DNA follows: TGTGCCAGCAGCCTCGACGGGAGCTCCTACAATGAGCAGTTCTTC. Protein product: CASSLDGSSYNEQFF.

The chain employs TRBV2 and TRBJ2-7, with 8 bases fitting TRBD1. After removal of 7 bases from V and 3 bases from J, the junction contained 8 bases not matched to a gene. There are 14 residues in the CDR3. The germline V gene encodes CDR1 SNHLY and CDR2 FYNNEI. The CDR3 loop reads CASTPGQANYEQYV. In nucleotides, the CDR3 is TGTGCCAGCACACCGGGACAGGCGAACTACGAGCAGTACGTC.

The chain's CDR3 is CASSQDPLYTDTQYF. CDR3 coding DNA: TGTGCCAGCAGCCAAGATCCTCTTTACACAGATACGCAGTATTTT. The rearrangement joins TRBV3-1 (or the pseudogene TRBV3-2) to TRBJ2-3; no definite D call. From germline, CDR1 is LGHDT and CDR2 YNNKEL (reference sequence). The CDR3 sequence is 15 residues long. V shed 0 bases and J shed 2 bases, with 9 bases lying between them.

This clone was seen just once. V and J are TRBV3-1 (or the pseudogene TRBV3-2) and TRBJ1-3; D remains ambiguous. V lost 1 base, J lost 6 bases, and 7 bases lay in between. The CDR3 consists of 13 residues. CDR1 and CDR2 from the germline V gene are LGHDT and YNNKEL (reference sequence). In nucleotides, the CDR3 is TGTGCCAGCAGCCAAGGGGCCTTAAACACCATATATTTT. It yields the protein CASSQGALNTIYF.

The chain carries TRBV24-1 and TRBJ2-3; 9 bases match TRBD2. With V trimmed by 4 bases and J by 0 bases, 7 bases remained unmatched. The CDR3 extends over 17 amino acids. Germline V CDR1 and CDR2: KGHDR, SFDVKD. CDR3 DNA: TGTGCCACCAGTGACAATAGCGGGGGAACTAGCACAGATACGCAGTATTTT. Protein: CATSDNSGGTSTDTQYF.

The chain links TRBV15 to TRBJ2-5; D may match TRBD1 or TRBD2 (5 bases each). The CDR3 is made up of 15 amino acids. Trimming stripped 0 bases from V and 5 bases from J, with 13 bases between. Germline CDR1 LNHNV, CDR2 YYDKDF (reference sequence). CDR3 protein: CATSRDLGEWETQYF. The CDR3 DNA reads as TGTGCCACCAGCAGAGATTTGGGGGAATGGGAGACCCAGTACTTC. The full variable domain, completed using reference TRBV15 and TRBJ2-5, is DAMVIQNPRYQVTQFGKPVTLSCSQTLNHNVMYWYQQKSSQAPKLLFHYYDKDFNNEADTPDNFQSRRPNTSFCFLDIRSPGLGDTAMYLCATSRDLGEWETQYFGPGTRLLVL.

This clone was observed a few times. J is TRBJ2-2 and V is TRBV4-1; D might be TRBD1 (6 bases). Germline CDR1 and CDR2: MGHRA and YSYEKL. The ends were cut back, 0 bases at V and 4 bases at J, with 15 bases in the middle. The CDR3 runs to 17 residues. CDR3 region: CASSQEPQGPSTGELFF. CDR3 sequence (DNA): TGCGCCAGCAGCCAAGAGCCCCAGGGGCCCTCCACCGGGGAGCTGTTTTTT.

This clone was observed a handful of times. The J gene is TRBJ1-4, the V gene TRBV3-1 (or the pseudogene TRBV3-2), with D possibly matching TRBD1 (6 bases). The V end was cut by 1 base, the J end by 8 bases, with 14 bases between. Germline CDR1 reads LGHDT; CDR2 reads YNNKEL (reference sequence). There are 15 residues in the CDR3. CDR3 protein: CASSQGEIRGEKLFF. The CDR3 DNA reads as TGTGCCAGCAGCCAAGGGGAGATAAGGGGGGAAAAACTGTTTTTT.

This clone was picked up a small number of times. V gene TRBV7-9 combines with J gene TRBJ2-7; tentative D call: TRBD2 (6 bases). Trimming removed 4 bases at V and 6 bases at J, with 10 bases between. CDR1 is SEHNR and CDR2 is FQNEAQ in the germline V gene (reference sequence). The CDR3 has 12 residues. CDR3 sequence: CASSWAEGEQYV. The CDR3 coding sequence is TGTGCCAGCAGCTGGGCGGAGGGCGAGCAGTACGTC.

The sample holds a few counts of this clone. The gene calls are TRBV28 and TRBJ1-1; 8 nucleotides line up with TRBD1. After removal of 0 bases from V and 10 bases from J, the junction contained 7 bases not matched to a gene. Germline V gene data show CDR1 as MDHEN and CDR2 as SYDVKM. The CDR3 covers 14 residues. The CDR3 protein is CASSLWDRVDGAFF. CDR3 nucleotide sequence: TGTGCCAGCAGTTTATGGGACAGGGTGGATGGAGCTTTCTTT.

The chain joins TRBV9 to TRBJ2-5, with 7 nucleotides matching TRBD1. CDR3 length: 15 amino acids. The J segment lost 5 bases and the V segment lost 4 bases, leaving 11 bases of the junction unmatched. Germline CDR1 SGDLS, CDR2 YYNGEE. The DNA for the CDR3 is TGTGCCAGCAGCCCAGGGACAGATTCAAGGGAGACCCAGTACTTC. Encoded protein: CASSPGTDSRETQYF.

The chain uses TRBV4-3 and TRBJ2-2; no firm D call. V was cut by 2 bases and J by 1 base, with 8 bases left in between. Germline V CDR1 and CDR2: LGHNA, YSLEER. The CDR3 runs 15 residues. The CDR3 DNA reads TGCGCCAGCAGCCAATCGTCAGGGAACACCGGGGAGCTGTTTTTT. Its translation: CASSQSSGNTGELFF.

The chain recombines TRBV6-5 with TRBJ1-1, with 12 positions matching TRBD1. Germline loops: CDR1 MNHEY, CDR2 SVGAGI. This CDR3 region has 14 residues. The ends lost 8 bases at V and 1 base at J; junction bases unmatched: 2. The CDR3: CASGTGGRNTEAFF. CDR3 DNA: TGTGCCAGCGGGACAGGGGGCAGGAACACTGAAGCTTTCTTT.

This clone was seen just once. DNA of the CDR3: TGTGCCTGGCGGGATCATAATTCACCCCTCCACTTT. The encoded protein is CAWRDHNSPLHF. The V call is TRBV30, the J call TRBJ1-6; no clear D gene. The CDR3 extends over 12 amino acids. V was trimmed by 5 bases and J by 5 bases, leaving 7 bases between them. Germline CDR1 GTSNPN, CDR2 SVGIG (reference sequence).

The chain employs TRBV19 and TRBJ1-2; D might be TRBD1 (5 bases). The V end was cut by 7 bases, the J end by 4 bases, with 13 bases between. The CDR3 contains 13 residues. CDR1 and CDR2 (germline): LNHDA, SQIVND (reference sequence). The CDR3 reads CASTSRGVYGYTF. CDR3 DNA: TGTGCCAGTACCTCCCGAGGGGTCTATGGCTACACCTTC.

The chain employs TRBV6-2 or TRBV6-3 and TRBJ1-4; perhaps TRBD1 as D (5 bases). CDR1 is MNHEY and CDR2 is SVGEGT in the germline V gene. This CDR3 contains 15 residues. The germline V and J ends were trimmed by 3 bases and 4 bases, with 12 bases remaining between them. CDR3 nucleotide sequence: TGTGCCAGCAGTTATGGGGGGACGGGTAATGAAAAACTGTTTTTT. It codes for CASSYGGTGNEKLFF.

CDR3 bases: TGTGCCAGCAGTTACCGCGGCAGTTTGAACACTGAAGCTTTCTTT. Translating gives CASSYRGSLNTEAFF. The chain uses TRBV6-5 and TRBJ1-1; D is uncertain. CDR3 length equals 15 residues. Germline CDR1 reads MNHEY; CDR2 reads SVGAGI. Trimming removed 2 bases at V and 0 bases at J, with 10 bases between.

J is TRBJ2-7 and V is TRBV2; D might be TRBD2 (7 bases). The ends were cut back, 2 bases at V and 6 bases at J, with 17 bases in the middle. CDR3 size: 15 residues. Germline assignment: CDR1 SNHLY and CDR2 FYNNEI. The CDR3 here is CASSETGGGGAEQYV. The CDR3 DNA reads TGTGCCAGCAGTGAAACGGGGGGAGGGGGTGCCGAGCAGTACGTC.

This clone was counted a few times. V usage is TRBV4-2 and J usage is TRBJ2-3, with 8 nucleotides matching TRBD2. Per germline, CDR1 LGHNA and CDR2 YNFKEQ. The CDR3 length is 15 residues. V was clipped by 4 bases and J by 6 bases; unmatched bases: 9. Written as DNA, the CDR3 is TGTGCCAGCAGCCCCCTTGGAGCGGGGGCGGATACGCAGTATTTT. Amino acid sequence: CASSPLGAGADTQYF.

The chain recombines TRBV7-2 with TRBJ2-2; D not resolved. The CDR3 consists of 16 residues. Germline lookup yields CDR1 SGHTA and CDR2 FQGNSA. V was pared by 2 bases and J by 1 base, with 11 bases between. CDR3 in amino acids: CASSLLQVQNTGELFF. The CDR3 DNA sequence: TGTGCCAGCAGCTTATTGCAGGTTCAGAACACCGGGGAGCTGTTTTTT.

The chain joins TRBV7-2 to TRBJ2-3; 10 nucleotides match TRBD2. This CDR3 is built from 15 residues. Per germline, CDR1 SGHTA and CDR2 FQGNSA. V shed 5 bases, J shed 2 bases, and the junction held 4 bases outside the gene matches. In nucleotides, the CDR3 is TGTGCCAGCAGCCCTAGCGGGGGTCCCACAGATACGCAGTATTTT. This encodes CASSPSGGPTDTQYF.

The rearrangement uses TRBV27 and TRBJ1-5; 10 positions agree with TRBD1. CDR3 size: 15 residues. CDR1 is MNHEY, CDR2 SMNVEV, per germline (reference sequence). V lost 5 bases to trimming and J lost 6 bases; unmatched junction nucleotides: 7. The DNA of the CDR3 is TGTGCCAGCAGTCCGCCGGGACAGGGGCTTCAGCCCCAGCATTTT. Its protein product is CASSPPGQGLQPQHF.

This rearrangement joins TRBV2 to TRBJ1-4, with unresolved D. CDR3 length: 14 residues. The germline gives CDR1 SNHLY, CDR2 FYNNEI. V lost 3 bases to trimming and J lost 3 bases, with 8 bases between them. CDR3 nucleotides: TGTGCCAGCAGTGACGGGGTTGCTAATGAAAAACTGTTTTTT. Protein: CASSDGVANEKLFF.

CDR3 bases: TGTGTCAGAAGCCAGCGACTCGAGGGAACGGGGAGCACAGATACGCAGTATTTT. It codes for CVRSQRLEGTGSTDTQYF. The chain employs TRBV7-5 and TRBJ2-3; the table assigns TRBD2, which was not confirmed against the DNA. TRBV7-5 is labeled a pseudogene. The CDR3 has 18 residues.

The rearrangement joins TRBV6-2 or TRBV6-3 to TRBJ2-7; the D gene is possibly TRBD2 (6 bases). CDR1 and CDR2 from the germline V gene are MNHEY and SVGEGT. Between the trimmed V and J ends, which lost 4 bases and 6 bases, there was a span of 10 bases. This CDR3 has 12 amino acids. CDR3 in amino acids: CASSWGVGEQYV. For the CDR3, the DNA is TGTGCCAGCAGTTGGGGGGTAGGCGAGCAGTACGTC.

V and J are TRBV5-4 and TRBJ2-5; no clear D. The CDR3 is 13 residues long. The V gene's germline CDR1 is SGHNT and CDR2 YYREEE (reference sequence). V shed 3 bases and J shed 2 bases, with 8 bases lying between them. For the CDR3, the DNA is TGTGCCAGCAGCTCCGGACCGCAAGAGACCCAGTACTTC. It specifies CASSSGPQETQYF.

V gene TRBV27 combines with J gene TRBJ2-1; 7 bases line up with TRBD1. The length of the CDR3 is 18 residues. V was clipped by 10 bases and J by 0 bases; unmatched bases: 18. Looked up from germline, CDR1 is MNHEY and CDR2 is SMNVEV (reference sequence). The CDR3 reads CATKPQKLTGASYNEQFF. The DNA of the CDR3 is TGTGCCACCAAGCCCCAAAAGCTAACAGGGGCCTCCTACAATGAGCAGTTCTTC.

The chain carries TRBV7-3 and TRBJ2-1; 7 bases fit TRBD2. After removal of 5 bases from V and 8 bases from J, the junction contained 15 bases not matched to a gene. The germline V gene has CDR1 SGHTA and CDR2 FQGTGA. The CDR3 spans 16 residues. CDR3 protein: CASSPGHGGGVDEQFF. The DNA of the CDR3 is TGTGCCAGCAGCCCAGGGCATGGCGGGGGAGTGGATGAGCAGTTCTTC.